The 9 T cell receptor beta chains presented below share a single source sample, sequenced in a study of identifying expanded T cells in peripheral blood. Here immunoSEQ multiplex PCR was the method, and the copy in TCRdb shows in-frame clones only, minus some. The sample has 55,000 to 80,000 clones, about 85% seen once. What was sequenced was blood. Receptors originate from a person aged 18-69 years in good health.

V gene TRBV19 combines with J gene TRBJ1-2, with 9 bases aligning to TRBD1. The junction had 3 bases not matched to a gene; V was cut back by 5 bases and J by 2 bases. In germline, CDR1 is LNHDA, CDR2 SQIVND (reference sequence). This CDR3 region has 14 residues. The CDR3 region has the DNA TGTGCCAGTAGTCAGGGGACAGGGAACTATGGCTACACCTTC. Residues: CASSQGTGNYGYTF. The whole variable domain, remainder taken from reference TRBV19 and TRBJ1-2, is DGGITQSPKYLFRKEGQNVTLSCEQNLNHDAMYWYRQDPGQGLRLIYYSQIVNDFQKGDIAEGYSVSREKKESFPLTVTSAQKNPTAFYLCASSQGTGNYGYTFGSGTRLTVV.

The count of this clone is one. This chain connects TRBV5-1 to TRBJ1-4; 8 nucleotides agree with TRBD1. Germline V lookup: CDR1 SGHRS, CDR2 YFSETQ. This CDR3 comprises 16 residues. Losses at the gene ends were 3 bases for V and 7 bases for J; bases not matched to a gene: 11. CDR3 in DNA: TGCGCCAGCAGCTCGGACAGGGCCTTAGTAGGTGAAAAACTGTTTTTT. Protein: CASSSDRALVGEKLFF.

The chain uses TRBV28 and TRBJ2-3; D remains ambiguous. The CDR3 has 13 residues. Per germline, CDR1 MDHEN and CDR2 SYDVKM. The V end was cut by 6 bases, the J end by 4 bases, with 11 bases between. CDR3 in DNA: TGTGCCAGCAGCATTCCGGCGGCAGATACGCAGTATTTT. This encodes CASSIPAADTQYF.

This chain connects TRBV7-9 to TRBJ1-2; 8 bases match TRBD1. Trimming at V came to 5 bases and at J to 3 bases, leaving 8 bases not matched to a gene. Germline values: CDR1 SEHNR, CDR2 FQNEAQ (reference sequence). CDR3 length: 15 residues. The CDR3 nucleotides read TGTGCCAGCAGCATGGGGCTGACAGGGGACTATGGCTACACCTTC. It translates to CASSMGLTGDYGYTF.

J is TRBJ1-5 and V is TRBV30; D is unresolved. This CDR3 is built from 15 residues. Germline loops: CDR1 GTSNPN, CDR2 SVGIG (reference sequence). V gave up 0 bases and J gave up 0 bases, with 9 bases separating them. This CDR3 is CAWSVGLVSNQPQHF. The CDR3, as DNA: TGTGCCTGGAGTGTCGGTCTGGTTAGCAATCAGCCCCAGCATTTT.

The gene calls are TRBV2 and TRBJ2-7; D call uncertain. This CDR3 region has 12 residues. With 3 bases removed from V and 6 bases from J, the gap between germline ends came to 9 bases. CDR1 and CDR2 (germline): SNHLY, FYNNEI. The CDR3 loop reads CASSDFRGEQYV. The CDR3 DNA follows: TGTGCCAGCAGTGATTTCAGAGGCGAGCAGTACGTC.

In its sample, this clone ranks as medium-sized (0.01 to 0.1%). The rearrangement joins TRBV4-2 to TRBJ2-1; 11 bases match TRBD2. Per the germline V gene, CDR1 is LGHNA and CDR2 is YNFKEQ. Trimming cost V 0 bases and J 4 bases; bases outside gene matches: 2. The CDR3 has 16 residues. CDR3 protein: CASSQDPSGGYNEQFF. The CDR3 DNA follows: TGTGCCAGCAGCCAAGATCCTAGCGGGGGGTACAATGAGCAGTTCTTC.

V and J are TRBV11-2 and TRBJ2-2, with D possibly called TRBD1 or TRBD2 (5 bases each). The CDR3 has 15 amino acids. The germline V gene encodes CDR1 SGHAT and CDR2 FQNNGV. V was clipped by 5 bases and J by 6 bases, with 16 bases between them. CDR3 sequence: CASSLSQGVAGELFF. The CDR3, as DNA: TGTGCCAGCAGCCTAAGCCAGGGAGTCGCCGGGGAGCTGTTTTTT.

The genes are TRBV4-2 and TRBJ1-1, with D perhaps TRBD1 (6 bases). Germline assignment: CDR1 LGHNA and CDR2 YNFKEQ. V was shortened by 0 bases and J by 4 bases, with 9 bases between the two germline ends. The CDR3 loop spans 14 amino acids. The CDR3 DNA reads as TGTGCCAGCAGCCAAGAAATCAGGGGCACTGAAGCTTTCTTT. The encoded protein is CASSQEIRGTEAFF.